These 15 T cell receptor beta chains originate from one sample sequenced in a study of blood T cell repertoires in COVID-19. Clones were sequenced by immunoSEQ multiplex PCR, and TCRdb holds only the in-frame ones, with some missing. The sample shows roughly 250,000 clones, about 87% of them seen only once. The sequencing sample was made of PBMCs or T cells enriched from blood (not recorded which). Receptor source: a woman aged 50 to 65 who had recovered from COVID-19.

J is TRBJ1-2 and V is TRBV5-1, with TRBD1 matching 9 bases. V shed 1 base and J 3 bases; nucleotides not matched to a gene: 4. This CDR3 comprises 15 residues. CDR1 and CDR2 (germline): SGHRS, YFSETQ. This CDR3 reads CASSLPGQGDYGYTF. CDR3 DNA sequence: TGCGCCAGCAGCTTGCCGGGACAGGGCGACTATGGCTACACCTTC.

The rearrangement links TRBV10-3 to TRBJ2-1; unclear D gene. Trimming took off 10 bases at V and 0 bases at J, with 7 bases between the two ends. The V gene's germline CDR1 is ENHRY and CDR2 SYGVKD. The length of the CDR3 is 12 residues. The CDR3 loop reads CATKSSYNEQFF. The CDR3, as DNA: TGTGCCACTAAAAGCTCCTACAATGAGCAGTTCTTC.

The chain joins TRBV12-3 or TRBV12-4 to TRBJ2-7, with TRBD1 matching 7 bases. V was clipped by 5 bases and J by 5 bases; unmatched bases: 6. The length of the CDR3 is 13 residues. The CDR3 sequence: CASSPTGSHEQYF. CDR3 nucleotides: TGTGCCAGCAGTCCGACAGGGTCCCACGAGCAGTACTTC.

This clone was counted a single time. This CDR3 reads CASSIPRDPYRDYENIQYF. The CDR3 DNA follows: TGTGCCAGTAGTATTCCCCGGGACCCATACCGGGACTACGAAAACATTCAGTACTTC. The V call is TRBV19, the J call TRBJ2-4; 7 nucleotides match TRBD2. The V segment lost 3 bases and the J segment 5 bases; nucleotides outside the gene matches: 19. Germline V CDR1 and CDR2: LNHDA, SQIVND (reference sequence). The CDR3 is 19 residues long.

This sequence joins TRBV2 and TRBJ2-5, with D tentatively TRBD2 (6 bases). CDR1 is SNHLY, CDR2 FYNNEI, per germline. The CDR3 covers 13 residues. Trimming pared 10 bases from V and 1 base from J, leaving 13 bases between. The CDR3: CATSRDGQETQYF. The CDR3 nucleotides read TGTGCCACCTCGCGGGACGGCCAAGAGACCCAGTACTTC.

V usage is TRBV7-2 and J usage is TRBJ2-7, with a weak D call TRBD1 (5 bases). The germline V gene encodes CDR1 SGHTA and CDR2 FQGNSA. The CDR3 extends over 15 amino acids. Trimming left V 5 bases short and J 0 bases short, with 14 bases between. In DNA form, the CDR3 reads TGTGCCAGCAGCCCGCGCAGGGCAAGCTCCTACGAGCAGTACTTC. It encodes CASSPRRASSYEQYF.

The V gene is TRBV10-3, the J gene TRBJ2-5, with 8 bases that match TRBD1. The germline gives CDR1 ENHRY, CDR2 SYGVKD. V lost 4 bases and J lost 3; bases outside the gene matches: 7. The CDR3 consists of 15 residues. The CDR3 DNA reads TGTGCCATCAGTGCTACACCAGGGGGCGAAGAGACCCAGTACTTC. Translating it yields CAISATPGGEETQYF.

This clone was seen just once. This chain connects TRBV5-1 to TRBJ2-3; 9 bases fit TRBD2. The germline CDR1 and CDR2 sequences are SGHRS and YFSETQ. The trim removed 0 bases at V and 4 bases at J, leaving 6 bases unmatched. The CDR3 is 16 amino acids. As DNA, the CDR3 is TGCGCCAGCAGCTTGGGAGGTAGCGGGAGTTCAGATACGCAGTATTTT. This codes for CASSLGGSGSSDTQYF.

The V call is TRBV5-1, the J call TRBJ2-7; possibly TRBD2 for D (5 bases). Germline CDR1 SGHRS, CDR2 YFSETQ. This CDR3 has 15 amino acids. Trimming took off 0 bases at V and 8 bases at J, with 18 bases between the two ends. The CDR3 DNA follows: TGCGCCAGCAGCTTGGACCCGGGGAGTGGTCTCAAGCAGTACTTC. Protein sequence: CASSLDPGSGLKQYF.

The chain uses TRBV4-1 and TRBJ1-4; TRBD1 matches 8 bases. J gave up 2 bases and V 3 bases, and 5 bases lay outside the gene matches. The CDR3 totals 16 residues. Germline-derived CDR1 and CDR2 are MGHRA and YSYEKL. CDR3 in amino acids: CASSQSGTGTNEKLFF. In DNA form, the CDR3 reads TGCGCCAGCAGCCAGTCTGGGACAGGCACTAATGAAAAACTGTTTTTT.

This chain connects TRBV2 to TRBJ2-7, with 7 bases fitting TRBD2. The CDR3 is 16 amino acids. Germline trimming cut 0 bases from V and 6 bases from J; bases unmatched to any gene: 11. Germline V lookup: CDR1 SNHLY, CDR2 FYNNEI. This chain's CDR3 is CASSEASGRFSPEQYF. CDR3 in DNA: TGTGCCAGCAGTGAAGCTAGCGGGCGATTTTCCCCCGAGCAGTACTTC.

The chain uses TRBV18 and TRBJ2-1; 9 bases match TRBD2. In germline, CDR1 is KGHSH, CDR2 LQKENI. Trimming took 3 bases from V and 9 from J; bases not matched to a gene: 9. The CDR3 consists of 15 residues. The DNA for the CDR3 is TGTGCCAGCTCACCCAACAGAGAGACTAGCGGTGAGCAGTTCTTC. Amino acids: CASSPNRETSGEQFF.

The chain links TRBV6-6 to TRBJ2-7; possibly TRBD1 for D (7 bases). V was pared by 6 bases and J by 1 base, with 19 bases between. Germline CDR1 and CDR2: MNHNY and SVGAGI (reference sequence). The CDR3 covers 16 residues. Here the CDR3 DNA reads TGTGCCAGCAGCGAACCAGGGGGGCGTGGTTCCTACGAGCAGTACTTC. This translates into CASSEPGGRGSYEQYF.

The chain combines TRBV27 with TRBJ1-5, with D perhaps matching TRBD1 (5 bases). V was clipped by 0 bases and J by 2 bases, with 11 bases between them. Per the germline V gene, CDR1 is MNHEY and CDR2 is SMNVEV (reference sequence). This CDR3 comprises 16 residues. The CDR3 spells CASSLSIGGGNQPQHF. CDR3 DNA: TGTGCCAGCAGTTTATCTATCGGGGGAGGCAATCAGCCCCAGCATTTT.

This chain links TRBV5-1 with TRBJ1-4; 11 bases are shared with TRBD1. The length of the CDR3 is 16 residues. Germline trimming cut 4 bases from V and 5 bases from J; bases unmatched to any gene: 7. Germline CDR1 SGHRS, CDR2 YFSETQ. CDR3 residues: CASSRDRGVDNEKLFF. Here the CDR3 DNA reads TGCGCCAGCAGCAGGGACAGGGGGGTGGACAATGAAAAACTGTTTTTT.